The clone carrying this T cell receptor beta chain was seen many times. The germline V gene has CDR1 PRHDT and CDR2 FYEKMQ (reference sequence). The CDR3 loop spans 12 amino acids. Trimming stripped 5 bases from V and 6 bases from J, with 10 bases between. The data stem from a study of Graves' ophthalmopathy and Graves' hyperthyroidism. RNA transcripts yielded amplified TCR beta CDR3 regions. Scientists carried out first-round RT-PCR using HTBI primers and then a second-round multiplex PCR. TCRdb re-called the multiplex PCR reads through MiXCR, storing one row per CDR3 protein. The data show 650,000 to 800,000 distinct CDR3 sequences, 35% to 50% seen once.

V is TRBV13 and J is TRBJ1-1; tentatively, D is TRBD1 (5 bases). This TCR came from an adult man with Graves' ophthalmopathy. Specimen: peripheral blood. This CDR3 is CASSQGTAEAFF. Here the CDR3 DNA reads TGTGCCAGCAGCCAGGGAACAGCTGAAGCTTTCTTT. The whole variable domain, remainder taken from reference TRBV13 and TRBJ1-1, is AAGVIQSPRHLIKEKRETATLKCYPIPRHDTVYWYQQGPGQDPQFLISFYEKMQSDKGSIPDRFSAQQFSDYHSELNMSSLELGDSALYFCASSQGTAEAFFGQGTRLTVV.